The sequence of this T cell receptor beta chain was determined in a study of blood T cell repertoires in COVID-19. Across the study: Specimens from acute and convalescent COVID-19 originated in the United States, Italy and Spain. Sources were T cells, B-cell-depleted T cells, or PBMCs; the material itself was cDNA or gDNA.

The CDR3 extends over 18 amino acids. V lost 3 bases and J lost 0, with 18 bases in between. The germline gives CDR1 DFQATT, CDR2 SNEGSKA (reference sequence). Per the original data handling: Reference gene primer amplification gave nucleated cell count estimates. The protocol was immunoSEQ multiplex PCR, while the TCRdb copy is restricted to in-frame clones and leaves out a portion. That table supplies the V and J calls and clone size; D and trimming were determined from the DNA. The repertoire holds approximately 120,000 clones, with about 88% as singletons. V is TRBV20-1 and J is TRBJ2-6, with D possibly being TRBD1 (5 bases). Material for sequencing was peripheral blood. The source is a human donor in a cohort sampled during active COVID-19. The chain's CDR3 is CSASYPPDRHSGANVLTF. DNA for the CDR3: TGCAGTGCTAGTTACCCCCCCGACAGACACTCTGGGGCCAACGTCCTGACTTTC.